This TCR beta chain was recorded in a study of T cells in localized non-small cell lung cancer. This clone was found once. The CDR3 sequence is 17 residues long. Trimming shortened V by 1 base and J by 0 bases, and 10 bases separated the two germline ends. CDR1 is MGHRA and CDR2 is YSYEKL in the germline V gene. The repertoire was sequenced with immunoSEQ multiplex PCR; TCRdb's copy has only in-frame clones and lacks some. The profile shows around 28,000 clones, 94% of them singletons. The chain employs TRBV4-1 and TRBJ2-6; D remains ambiguous. This sequence originates from a woman aged 40 to 75 with stage I lung adenocarcinoma. This specimen consisted of peripheral blood, obtained before any cancer treatment. This chain's CDR3 is CASSQGGLSSGANVLTF. The CDR3 bases are TGCGCCAGCAGCCAAGGGGGATTGAGCTCTGGGGCCAACGTCCTGACTTTC.